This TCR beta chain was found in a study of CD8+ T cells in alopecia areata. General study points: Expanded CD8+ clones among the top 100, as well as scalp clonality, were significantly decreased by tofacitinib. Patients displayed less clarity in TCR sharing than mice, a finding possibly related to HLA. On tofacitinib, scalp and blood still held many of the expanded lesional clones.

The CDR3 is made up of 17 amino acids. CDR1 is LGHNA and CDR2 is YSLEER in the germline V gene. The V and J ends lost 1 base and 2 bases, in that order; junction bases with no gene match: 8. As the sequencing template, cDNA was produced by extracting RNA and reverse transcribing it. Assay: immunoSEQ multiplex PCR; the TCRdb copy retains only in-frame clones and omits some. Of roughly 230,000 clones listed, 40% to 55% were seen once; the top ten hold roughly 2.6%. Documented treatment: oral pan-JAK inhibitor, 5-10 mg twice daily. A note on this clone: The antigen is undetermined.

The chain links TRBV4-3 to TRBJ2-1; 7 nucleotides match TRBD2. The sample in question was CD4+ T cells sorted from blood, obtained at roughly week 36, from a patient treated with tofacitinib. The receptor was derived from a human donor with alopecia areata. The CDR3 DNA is TGCGCCAGCAGCCAAGCCCCGCGGGAGACACCCTACAATGAGCAGTTCTTC. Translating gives CASSQAPRETPYNEQFF.